This T cell receptor beta chain stems from a study of blood T cell repertoires in COVID-19. Study background: The origin of the acute and convalescent COVID-19 samples was the United States, Italy and Spain. PBMCs, B-cell-depleted T cells, or T cells provided the cDNA or gDNA that made up the material.

As processed by the authors: Amplification of reference gene primers was used by the study to estimate nucleated cell counts. Clones were sequenced by immunoSEQ multiplex PCR, and TCRdb holds only the in-frame ones, with some missing. D and trimming come from the DNA, and the V and J calls and clone size come from that table. The sample consists of 150,000 to 200,000 clones, more than 75% of them appearing once. The source of this sequence is a man aged 18 to 30 with acute or convalescent COVID-19. Input material: peripheral blood.

The CDR3 DNA sequence: TGCGCCAGCAGCTTGTCGGTCAAAGGGGCGGCCTATGGCTACACCTTC. Translation: CASSLSVKGAAYGYTF. The genes are TRBV5-1 and TRBJ1-2; the D gene is possibly TRBD1 (5 bases). Germline lookup yields CDR1 SGHRS and CDR2 YFSETQ. This CDR3 has 16 residues. V was clipped by 1 base and J by 4 bases, with 17 bases between them.